The entry below gives a single T cell receptor beta chain sequence along with its context. In this sample, this clonotype turned up many times. Its antigen remains undetermined. No qualities accompany the bases; no much larger clone lies one base away. The library was made by 5' RACE. Sequenced on an Illumina HiSeq 2000. Template switching introduced a universal primer binding site; the final cDNA contained a unique molecular identifier, enabling accurate counting of TCR cDNA molecules. Specific primers in the conserved constant-segment region were used to synthesize first-strand cDNA for TCR alpha and beta chains. To control for contamination, every cDNA library was double barcoded, receiving both a SMART-Mk sample barcode and Illumina barcodes. TruSeq adapter sequences along with Illumina sample barcodes were introduced in two successive PCR steps. The Illumina HiSeq platform was used with custom primers to sequence TCR alpha and beta cDNA libraries. The paper's processing steps were these. Unique molecular identifiers were extracted from raw reads with MiGEC, and CDR3 positions were determined with MiXCR. For each individual, recombination models were inferred using an EM algorithm with the repgenHMM and IGoR tools. Shared clonotypes were analyzed with the tcR package in R, and sharing was normalized by the product of cloneset sizes. To study raw recombination without the effects of thymic and clonal selection, out-of-frame nonproductive sequences were analyzed. Clones were called with MiXCR by TCRdb after fastp trimmed the public reads at Q25, and only in-frame beta chains were retained. Every CDR3 protein is listed once, alongside the most common genes and DNA of its rows. Here the V and J calls rest on TCRdb's processing, not on the authors' analysis. For this sample the table gives roughly 280,000 distinct CDR3 sequences, of which over 8.5% were detected only once. About 7.1% of the sample is held by the ten biggest clonotypes.

The data were obtained in a study of identical twins (dated by TCRdb to 2016 to 2017). In the study overall: TCR alpha and beta repertoires from monozygotic twins, unrelated adults of various ages and cord blood were deep-sequenced to test whether fetal clonotypes persist. Replicate twin experiments were performed at different times using different library preparation protocols to rule out contamination.

All donors were healthy Caucasians. The twin cohort consisted of three pairs of female monozygotic twins, all aged roughly 18 to 30 years. CD4+ and CD8+ T cell populations were isolated with positive isolation kits from Invitrogen. Overall study results and their limits: Compared with coincidental sharing between unrelated individuals, out-of-frame TCR alpha sequences shared between twins had an excess of sequences with low generation probability. A weaker excess of twin sharing was found in beta out-of-frame sequences because the signal-to-noise ratio was lowered by fewer shared sequences. Zero-insertion analyses could be partly confounded by invariant T cells such as MAIT and iNKT, though diverse VJ usage argued against such confounding for most clonotypes. In monozygotic twins, out-of-frame TCR alpha sharing was systematically underestimated by recombination models, although the models agreed with sharing between unrelated individuals. Abundant cord blood beta clonotypes carried fewer insertions; young adult naive repertoires showed a weaker similar trend, while memory repertoires showed none. Conclusions relied on cross-sectional statistical analysis, since the same donors could not be followed over many years.

V and J lose 2 bases and 8 bases, and a span of 15 bases separates them. Spanning cysteine to phenylalanine, the CDR3 consists of 15 amino acids. The read is trimmed to its CDR3 DNA, 45 bases read in frame from base 1. CDR1 and CDR2 are drawn from the germline V gene (reference sequence): SEHNR, FQNEAQ. This sample was also put to use in a study of yellow fever vaccine responses in identical twins. As the second publication notes: According to the authors, the vaccine-induced T cell response in identical twins seemed to be partly convergent and partly specific to each individual. In the study, vaccine-responding T cell clones were precisely tracked in identical twins.

The sequencing sample was made of CD8+ T cells sorted from blood. The chain links TRBV7-9 with TRBJ1-4; no D segment can be confidently identified. This receptor was identified in a woman younger than 35 in good health. The CDR3 reads CASSLLAAAGEKLFF. The nucleotide sequence reads as follows: TGTGCCAGCAGCTTATTGGCGGCAGCTGGGGAAAAACTGTTTTTT.